This T cell receptor beta chain was found in a study of identical twins. The length of the CDR3 is 15 residues. Between the trimmed V and J ends, which lost 4 bases and 1 base, there was a span of 12 bases. Per the germline V gene, CDR1 is SGHKS and CDR2 is YYEKEE (reference sequence). TCRdb passed the 5' RACE reads through MiXCR, listing each CDR3 protein once. The data show 650,000 to 750,000 distinct CDR3 sequences, approximately 22% seen once. These sequences were also reported in another study, on T cells expressing NK-cell markers.

This receptor was taken from a woman younger than 35 in good health. This chain joins TRBV5-5 and TRBJ1-5; perhaps TRBD1 as D (5 bases). Sequencing used PBMCs. CDR3 sequence: CASSRAGISNQPQHF. The CDR3 nucleotides are TGTGCCAGCAGCCGGGCAGGGATCAGCAATCAGCCCCAGCATTTT.